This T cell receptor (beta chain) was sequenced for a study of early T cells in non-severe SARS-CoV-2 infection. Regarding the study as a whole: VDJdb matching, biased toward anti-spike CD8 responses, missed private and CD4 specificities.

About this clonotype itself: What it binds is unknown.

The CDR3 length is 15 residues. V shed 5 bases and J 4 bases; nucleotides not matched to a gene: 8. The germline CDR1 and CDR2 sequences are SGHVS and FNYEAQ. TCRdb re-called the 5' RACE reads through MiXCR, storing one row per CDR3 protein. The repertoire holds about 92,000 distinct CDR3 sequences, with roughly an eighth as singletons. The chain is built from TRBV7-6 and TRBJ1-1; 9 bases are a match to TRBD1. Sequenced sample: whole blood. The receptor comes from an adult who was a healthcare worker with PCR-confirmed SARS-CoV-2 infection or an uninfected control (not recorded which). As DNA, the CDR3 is TGTGCCAGCAGCCGAATGACAGGGGGAGTCACTGAAGCTTTCTTT. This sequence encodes CASSRMTGGVTEAFF.